This entry lists 30 T cell receptor beta chains sequenced from one sample in a study of regulatory T cells in long-lasting Graves disease. The time point denotes: newly diagnosed GD, antithyroid drugs for less than 3 months. Making the TCR library involved RNA that had been extracted from PBMCs. Combining iRepertoire HTBI primers with Arm-PCR of CDR3 regions, the authors built TCR beta libraries. MiXCR, applied by TCRdb to the multiplex PCR reads, yields one record per CDR3 protein. The sample has some 350,000 distinct CDR3 sequences; about 17% are singletons. The same specimen was also included in a second study, on T cells in Graves' hyperthyroidism and ophthalmopathy.

The material sequenced was peripheral blood mononuclear cells (PBMCs), taken at new diagnosis, from a patient treated with antithyroid drugs. The receptors originated from a woman aged 18-29 years with Graves disease.

This clonotype was detected ten times or more. The chain recombines TRBV12-3 or TRBV12-4 with TRBJ2-3, with D maybe TRBD2 (5 bases). This CDR3 region has 13 residues. Trimming shortened V by 7 bases and J by 3 bases, and 11 bases separated the two germline ends. CDR3 in DNA: TGTGCCAGCATGTGGACTCCGACAGATACGCAGTATTTT. Translating gives CASMWTPTDTQYF.

Regarding this clonotype: This may be a read error, as it is one base from a much larger clone. This chain uses TRBV27 with TRBJ1-2; D uncertain. Germline-derived CDR1 and CDR2 are MNHEY and SMNVEV (reference sequence). The V end was cut by 5 bases, the J end by 4 bases, with 20 bases between. CDR3 length: 16 amino acids. The CDR3 reads CASSRRPYRRVYGYTF. DNA for the CDR3: TGTGCCAGCAGTCGCCGCCCCTACCGGAGGGTCTATGGCTACACCTTC.

This clonotype was counted at least ten times. The V call is TRBV7-9, the J call TRBJ2-1; D not resolved. The CDR3 is 17 residues long. In germline, CDR1 is SEHNR, CDR2 FQNEAQ (reference sequence). With 1 base removed from V and 0 bases from J, the gap between germline ends came to 13 bases. The CDR3 is CASSLGVATSSYNEQFF. CDR3 nucleotides: TGTGCCAGCAGCTTAGGTGTGGCGACCAGCTCCTACAATGAGCAGTTCTTC. The complete variable domain, with remaining parts taken from reference TRBV7-9 and TRBJ2-1, reads DTGVSQNPRHKITKRGQNVTFRCDPISEHNRLYWYRQTLGQGPEFLTYFQNEAQLEKSRLLSDRFSAERPKGSFSTLEIQRTEQGDSAMYLCASSLGVATSSYNEQFFGPGTRLTVL.

This clonotype was found many times. This chain links TRBV7-3 with TRBJ2-3; D is tentatively TRBD1 or TRBD2 (5 bases each). CDR3 length: 14 amino acids. V was shortened by 5 bases and J by 5 bases, with 14 bases between the two germline ends. The V gene's germline CDR1 is SGHTA and CDR2 FQGTGA. This CDR3 is CASSPGTPGDTQYF. For the CDR3, the DNA is TGTGCCAGCAGCCCGGGGACCCCGGGAGATACGCAGTATTTT.

In this sample, this clonotype turned up a few times. The V call is TRBV27, the J call TRBJ2-7; 10 bases are a match to TRBD2. The CDR3 has 14 residues. CDR1 and CDR2 (germline): MNHEY, SMNVEV (reference sequence). The V and J ends lost 5 bases and 5 bases, in that order; junction bases with no gene match: 6. The CDR3 bases are TGTGCCAGCAGTCCCGGGACTAGCGTCCACGAGCAGTACTTC. Protein sequence: CASSPGTSVHEQYF.

This clonotype was found many times. J is TRBJ2-5 and V is TRBV2; D may be TRBD1 or TRBD2 (7 bases each). This CDR3 contains 15 residues. Germline CDR1 reads SNHLY; CDR2 reads FYNNEI. V shed 4 bases and J shed 0 bases, with 12 bases lying between them. Written as DNA, the CDR3 is TGTGCCAGCAGTGGGGAGGGGGCTAACCAAGAGACCCAGTACTTC. Protein: CASSGEGANQETQYF.

This clonotype showed up just once. This chain uses TRBV12-3 or TRBV12-4 with TRBJ1-3; the D is unclear. This CDR3 is 16 amino acids long. V gave up 7 bases and J gave up 1 base, with 17 bases separating them. CDR3 nucleotides: TGTGCCAGCACTTTCAGTTTATCCTTGTCTGGAAACACCATATATTTT. Translated, it gives CASTFSLSLSGNTIYF.

About this clonotype: Compared with germline, one end of the junction differs, possibly owing to a read error. CDR3 sequence: CASSLDKLHANTGELFF. The DNA of the CDR3 is TGTGCTAGCAGCTTAGATAAACTGCACGCGAACACCGGGGAGCTGTTTTTT. This chain connects TRBV7-7 to TRBJ2-2; no clear D. This CDR3 is built from 17 residues. Germline CDR1 SSHAT, CDR2 FNYEAQ (reference sequence).

This clonotype was counted ten times or more. CDR3 region: CASGSGTGTDTQYF. The CDR3 nucleotides read TGTGCCAGCGGTAGCGGGACTGGCACAGATACGCAGTATTTT. The chain combines TRBV7-8 with TRBJ2-3, with 8 nucleotides matching TRBD2. V was clipped by 8 bases and J by 1 base; unmatched bases: 5. The CDR3 totals 14 residues. CDR1 is SGHVS and CDR2 is FQNEAQ in the germline V gene.

This clonotype was recorded many times. This chain links TRBV7-6 with TRBJ2-7, with 9 bases identical to TRBD2. J gave up 7 bases and V 5 bases, and 12 bases lay outside the gene matches. The CDR3 is made up of 15 amino acids. Germline CDR1 SGHVS, CDR2 FNYEAQ. The DNA for the CDR3 is TGTGCCAGCAGCCCGCACCATAGCGGGAGTAGTGAGCAGTACTTC. It translates to CASSPHHSGSSEQYF.

This clonotype has ten or more counts. The chain has TRBV12-3 or TRBV12-4 and TRBJ1-2; the D is unclear. Trimming pared 5 bases from V and 4 bases from J, leaving 11 bases between. The CDR3 is made up of 13 amino acids. The DNA for the CDR3 is TGTGCCAGCAGTCGGACGTCTTCCTATGGCTACACCTTC. This translates into CASSRTSSYGYTF.

This clonotype was counted at least ten times. Its ends do not fully match the called genes, so a read error is possible. The V and J genes are TRBV3-1 and TRBJ1-2; 10 bases align to TRBD1. Looked up from germline, CDR1 is LGHDT and CDR2 is YNNKEL (reference sequence). This CDR3 contains 13 residues. The CDR3 sequence is CASSLGQGSGYTF. The CDR3 DNA reads as TGCGCCAGCAGCTTGGGACAGGGGAGCGGCTACACCTTC.

This clonotype was recorded at least ten times. The V gene is TRBV30, the J gene TRBJ1-1; 8 bases match TRBD1. Per the germline V gene, CDR1 is GTSNPN and CDR2 is SVGIG (reference sequence). This CDR3 is built from 14 residues. The V gene end was trimmed by 4 bases and the J gene end by 1 base; junction bases not matched to a gene: 5. The DNA of the CDR3 is TGTGCCTGGAATCCAGGACAGGGGAACACTGAAGCTTTCTTT. Translation: CAWNPGQGNTEAFF. Full variable domain (rest looked up from reference TRBV30 and TRBJ1-1): SQTIHQWPATLVQPVGSPLSLECTVEGTSNPNLYWYRQAAGRGLQLLFYSVGIGQISSEVPQNLSASRPQDRQFILSSKKLLLSDSGFYLCAWNPGQGNTEAFFGQGTRLTVV.

This clonotype was found many times. The V gene is TRBV2, the J gene TRBJ2-7; 7 bases line up with TRBD2. CDR3 size: 15 residues. Germline V gene data show CDR1 as SNHLY and CDR2 as FYNNEI. With V trimmed by 6 bases and J by 0 bases, 8 bases remained unmatched. The CDR3 DNA is TGTGCCAGCAGCTTGTGGGAGGGCCCCTCCTACGAGCAGTACTTC. Amino acids: CASSLWEGPSYEQYF.

At least ten counts were recorded for this clonotype. The rearrangement uses TRBV28 and TRBJ2-1; D not certain. Trimming took 1 base from V and 1 from J, leaving 8 bases between them. The CDR3 contains 15 residues. From germline, CDR1 is MDHEN and CDR2 SYDVKM. In nucleotides, the CDR3 is TGTGCCAGCAGTTTATATTTGCAATCCTACAATGAGCAGTTCTTC. Translation: CASSLYLQSYNEQFF.

This clonotype was detected a few times. The chain couples TRBV5-1 to TRBJ2-5, with D hard to call. The germline V and J ends were trimmed by 0 bases and 5 bases, with 8 bases remaining between them. CDR3 length: 13 residues. Germline V CDR1 and CDR2: SGHRS, YFSETQ. The CDR3 reads CASSLDRSETQYF. DNA for the CDR3: TGCGCCAGCAGCTTGGATCGGAGTGAGACCCAGTACTTC.

This clonotype has a handful of counts. Germline is not matched at one junction end, which may reflect a read error. V is TRBV28 and J is TRBJ2-1, with D tentatively TRBD2 (6 bases). Germline-derived CDR1 and CDR2 are MDHEN and SYDVKM. This CDR3 contains 14 residues. Here the CDR3 reads CASSLATTYNGQFF. The DNA for the CDR3 is TGTGCCAGCAGTCTAGCGACGACCTACAATGGGCAGTTCTTC. The full variable domain, with the rest looked up from reference TRBV28 and TRBJ2-1, is DVKVTQSSRYLVKRTGEKVFLECVQDMDHENMFWYRQDPGLGLRLIYFSYDVKMKEKGDIPEGYSVSREKKERFSLILESASTNQTSMYLCASSLATTYNGQFFGPGTRLTVL.

In this sample, this clonotype turned up once. This chain connects TRBV18 to TRBJ2-7; the D call may be TRBD1 or TRBD2 (6 bases each). Deletions cut 4 bases from V and 5 bases from J, with 12 bases between. The CDR3 has 13 amino acids. Germline values: CDR1 KGHSH, CDR2 LQKENI. The CDR3 DNA is TGTGCCAGCTCACGGGACGGGGGCGACGAGCAGTACTTC. This translates into CASSRDGGDEQYF.

At least ten counts were recorded for this clonotype. In DNA, the CDR3 is TGTGCCAGCTCACCCGGACAGGCAAATGAAGCTTTCTTT. This sequence encodes CASSPGQANEAFF. The genes are TRBV18 and TRBJ1-1; 7 nucleotides match TRBD1. The CDR3 has 13 amino acids. V gave up 3 bases and J gave up 7 bases; unmatched junction bases: 5. Per the germline V gene, CDR1 is KGHSH and CDR2 is LQKENI. The complete variable domain, with remaining parts taken from reference TRBV18 and TRBJ1-1, reads NAGVMQNPRHLVRRRGQEARLRCSPMKGHSHVYWYRQLPEEGLKFMVYLQKENIIDESGMPKERFSAEFPKEGPSILRIQQVVRGDSAAYFCASSPGQANEAFFGQGTRLTVV.

There are many counts of this clonotype. Compared with germline, one end of the junction differs, possibly owing to a read error. The chain combines TRBV5-1 with TRBJ2-6, with D possibly matching TRBD2 (7 bases). Germline CDR1 is SGHRS and CDR2 is YFSETQ. CDR3 length: 21 amino acids. The CDR3 is CASSSRRAGALPTSGANVLTF. The DNA of the CDR3 is TGTGCCAGCAGCTCGCGGCGCGCGGGGGCCTTACCCACCTCTGGGGCCAACGTCCTGACTTTC. The whole variable domain, filled in from reference TRBV5-1 and TRBJ2-6, reads KAGVTQTPRYLIKTRGQQVTLSCSPISGHRSVSWYQQTPGQGLQFLFEYFSETQRNKGNFPGRFSGRQFSNSRSEMNVSTLELGDSALYLCASSSRRAGALPTSGANVLTFGAGSRLTVL.

As to this clonotype: The germline gene is not matched at one end of the junction; a read error may be the cause. The chain uses TRBV9 and TRBJ1-3, with 7 bases aligning to TRBD1. CDR3 size: 14 residues. Looked up from germline, CDR1 is SGDLS and CDR2 is YYNGEE. CDR3 protein: CASSVEAGGTTIYF. DNA for the CDR3: TGTGCCAGCAGCGTAGAGGCAGGGGGAACCACCATATATTTT.

A few counts support this clonotype. V usage is TRBV5-5 and J usage is TRBJ1-2; D is ambiguous. Looked up from germline, CDR1 is SGHKS and CDR2 is YYEKEE (reference sequence). V was cut by 4 bases and J by 4 bases, with 11 bases left in between. The CDR3 length is 13 residues. The CDR3 nucleotides read TGTGCCAGCAGCCCCGGGTCCCTCTATGGCTACACCTTC. Encoded protein: CASSPGSLYGYTF.

This clonotype was recorded a few times. The chain couples TRBV10-1 to TRBJ2-1; no clear D gene. The CDR3 contains 12 residues. Germline lookup yields CDR1 WNHNN and CDR2 SYGVQD (reference sequence). V lost 4 bases to trimming and J lost 10 bases, with 11 bases between them. CDR3 sequence (DNA): TGCGCCAGCAGTGTAATGGTGTGGGAGCAGTTCTTC. Translation: CASSVMVWEQFF.

The chain carries TRBV29-1 and TRBJ1-3; D not resolved. CDR1 is SQVTM and CDR2 is ANQGSEA in the germline V gene. Deletions cut 5 bases from V and 1 base from J, with 12 bases between. CDR3 length: 14 amino acids. CDR3 sequence: CSVTDQMSGNTIYF. The CDR3 nucleotides are TGCAGCGTTACAGATCAAATGTCTGGAAACACCATATATTTT.

This clonotype was seen at least ten times. This chain joins TRBV12-3 or TRBV12-4 and TRBJ1-5; 8 bases agree with TRBD1. V shed 4 bases and J 5 bases; nucleotides not matched to a gene: 7. The CDR3 length is 15 residues. CDR3 loop: CASSSLQGGYQPQHF. CDR3 in DNA: TGTGCCAGCAGTTCCTTACAGGGGGGCTATCAGCCCCAGCATTTT.

The chain combines TRBV27 with TRBJ2-7; TRBD1 aligns across 9 bases. CDR1 MNHEY and CDR2 SMNVEV come from the germline V gene (reference sequence). This CDR3 is 14 amino acids long. V trimming: 2 bases; J trimming: 7 bases; junction bases outside the gene matches: 6. In nucleotides, the CDR3 is TGTGCCAGCAGTTTAGGGACAGGGAACAATGAGCAGTACTTC. This sequence encodes CASSLGTGNNEQYF.

A few counts support this clonotype. The chain uses TRBV7-2 and TRBJ1-6; TRBD1 matches 7 bases. Trimming cost V 2 bases and J 4 bases; bases outside gene matches: 8. CDR3 size: 17 residues. Germline V CDR1 and CDR2: SGHTA, FQGNSA. The CDR3 bases are TGTGCCAGCAGCTTAAGTTATAGGGACAGATATAATTCACCCCTCCACTTT. Protein: CASSLSYRDRYNSPLHF.

This clonotype was picked up a small number of times. V usage is TRBV5-4 and J usage is TRBJ2-2; 8 nucleotides match TRBD2. The CDR3 loop spans 16 amino acids. Germline trimming cut 3 bases from V and 1 base from J; bases unmatched to any gene: 5. CDR1 SGHNT and CDR2 YYREEE come from the germline V gene (reference sequence). CDR3 amino acids: CASSSLAVENTGELFF. Here the CDR3 DNA reads TGTGCCAGCAGCTCACTAGCGGTTGAGAACACCGGGGAGCTGTTTTTT.

This rearrangement joins TRBV6-1 to TRBJ2-1; possible D gene TRBD2, 7 bases. CDR1 and CDR2 (germline): MNHNS, SASEGT. The germline V and J ends were trimmed by 7 bases and 9 bases, with 25 bases remaining between them. CDR3 length: 16 residues. CDR3 sequence (DNA): TGTGCCAGCATGGGTACTGGCGGGGGCCTTGCGGGTGAGCAGTTCTTC. As protein: CASMGTGGGLAGEQFF.

V usage is TRBV28 and J usage is TRBJ2-3; TRBD1 matches at 10 bases. The J call may be wrong; the DNA end is better matched by TRBJ2-5. The CDR3 consists of 13 residues. Germline loops: CDR1 MDHEN, CDR2 SYDVKM. The CDR3 here is CASREDRGETQYF. The DNA of the CDR3 is TGTGCCAGCAGGGAGGACAGGGGGGAGACCCAGTACTTC.